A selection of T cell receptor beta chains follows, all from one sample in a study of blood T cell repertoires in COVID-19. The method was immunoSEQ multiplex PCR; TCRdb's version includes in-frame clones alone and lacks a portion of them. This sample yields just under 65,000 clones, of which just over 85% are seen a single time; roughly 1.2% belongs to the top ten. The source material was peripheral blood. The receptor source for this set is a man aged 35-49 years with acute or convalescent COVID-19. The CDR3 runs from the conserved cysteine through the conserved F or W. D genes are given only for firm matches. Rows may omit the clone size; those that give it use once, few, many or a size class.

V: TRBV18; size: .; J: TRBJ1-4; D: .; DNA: TGTGCCAGCTCACCCCGGGAGGGCGGTGAAAAACTGTTTTTT; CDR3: CASSPREGGEKLFF
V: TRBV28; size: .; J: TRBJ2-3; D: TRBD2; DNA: TGTGCCAGCAGTACTAGCGGGGGGGTAGCAGATACGCAGTATTTT; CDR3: CASSTSGGVADTQYF
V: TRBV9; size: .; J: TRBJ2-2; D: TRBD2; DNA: TGTGCCAGCAGCGCCCTTCCCGGCGGGGGGGCCACCACCGGGGAGCTGTTTTTT; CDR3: CASSALPGGGATTGELFF
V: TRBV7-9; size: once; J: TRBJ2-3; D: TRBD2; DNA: TGTGCCAGCAGCTCCAAGCGGGGCGGGGTAGATACGCAGTATTTT; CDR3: CASSSKRGGVDTQYF
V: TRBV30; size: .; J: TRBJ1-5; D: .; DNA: TGTGCCTGGACTACCAGGGGTGTAAATCAGCCCCAGCATTTT; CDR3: CAWTTRGVNQPQHF
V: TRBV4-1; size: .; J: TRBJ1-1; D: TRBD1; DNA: TGCGCCAGCAGCCAGCTCTCCGGGACAGGGGGGGTAAAAGCTTTCTTT; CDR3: CASSQLSGTGGVKAFF
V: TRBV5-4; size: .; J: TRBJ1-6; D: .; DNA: TGTGCCAGCAGCTGGGGCTTCGATCAGGGTTCACCCCTCCACTTT; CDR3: CASSWGFDQGSPLHF
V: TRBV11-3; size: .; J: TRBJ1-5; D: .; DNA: TGTGCCAGCAGCTTAGGGGGCGAGAATCAGCCCCAGCATTTT; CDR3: CASSLGGENQPQHF
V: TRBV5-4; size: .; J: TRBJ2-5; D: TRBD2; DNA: TGTGCCAGCAGCTTGGGAGCGGGGGAGACCCAGTACTTC; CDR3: CASSLGAGETQYF
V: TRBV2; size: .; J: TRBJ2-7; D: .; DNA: TGTGCCAGCAGTGTGTGGGACTTAAAATACGAGCAGTACTTC; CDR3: CASSVWDLKYEQYF
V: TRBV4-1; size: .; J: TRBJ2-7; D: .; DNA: TGCGCCAGCAGCCAAGGGGCCAACCGGCCCGAGCAGTACTTC; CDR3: CASSQGANRPEQYF
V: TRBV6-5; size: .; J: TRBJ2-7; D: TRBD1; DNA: TGTGCCAGCAGTTACAACAGGGGCTACCACGAGCAGTACTTC; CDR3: CASSYNRGYHEQYF
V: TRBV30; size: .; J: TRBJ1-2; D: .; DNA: TGTGCCTGGACAGGAAACGCCTATGGCTACACCTTC; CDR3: CAWTGNAYGYTF
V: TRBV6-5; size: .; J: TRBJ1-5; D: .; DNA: TGTGCCAGCAGTTACTCGTCCTCAGATCAGCCCCAGCATTTT; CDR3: CASSYSSSDQPQHF
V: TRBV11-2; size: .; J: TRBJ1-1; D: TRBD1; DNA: TGTGCCAGCAGCTTGGGGAGTGGACAGGTCGTATTGAACACTGAAGCTTTCTTT; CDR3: CASSLGSGQVVLNTEAFF
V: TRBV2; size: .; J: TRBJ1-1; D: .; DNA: TGTGCCAGCAGTGAGGGACAACCCATCCTCGCTTTCTTT; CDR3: CASSEGQPILAFF
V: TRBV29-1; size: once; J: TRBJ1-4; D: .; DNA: TGCAGCGTTGGGTGGGCAGGGAATGAAAAACTGTTTTTT; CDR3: CSVGWAGNEKLFF
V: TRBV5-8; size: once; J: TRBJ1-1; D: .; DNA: TGTGCCAGCAGCCTGGGCGTTTTAAGTGGTACTGAAGCTTTCTTT; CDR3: CASSLGVLSGTEAFF
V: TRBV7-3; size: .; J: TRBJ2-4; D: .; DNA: TGTGCCAGCAGCGCCGGTCCTGTGGGGGCGGGAAACATTCAGTACTTC; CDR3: CASSAGPVGAGNIQYF
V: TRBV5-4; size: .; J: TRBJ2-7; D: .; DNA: TGTGCCAGCAGCTTGGCCGTAAACAGGAGATCCTACGAGCAGTACTTC; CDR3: CASSLAVNRRSYEQYF
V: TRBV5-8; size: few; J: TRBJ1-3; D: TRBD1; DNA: TGTGCCAGCAGCTACGAACAGGGGGTAACTGGAAACACCATATATTTT; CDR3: CASSYEQGVTGNTIYF
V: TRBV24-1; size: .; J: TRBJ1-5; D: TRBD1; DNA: TGTGCCACCAGTGATTCCGGGCCAGGGGGCAGCAATCAGCCCCAGCATTTT; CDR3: CATSDSGPGGSNQPQHF
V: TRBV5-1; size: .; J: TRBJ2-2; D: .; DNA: TGCGCCAGCAGCTTGTATCCTGGAGACACCGGGGAGCTGTTTTTT; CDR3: CASSLYPGDTGELFF
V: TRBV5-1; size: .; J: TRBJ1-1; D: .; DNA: TGCGCCAGCAGCTTCGCCGGGACAACGAACACTGAAGCTTTCTTT; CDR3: CASSFAGTTNTEAFF
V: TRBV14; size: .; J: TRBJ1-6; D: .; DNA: TGTGCCAGCAGCCAAGGGCAGGGACTGTCAAATTCACCCCTCCACTTT; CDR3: CASSQGQGLSNSPLHF
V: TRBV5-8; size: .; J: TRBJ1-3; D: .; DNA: TGTGCCAGCAGCTTCTTAGCCGGTTCTCTCTCTGGAAACACCATATATTTT; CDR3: CASSFLAGSLSGNTIYF
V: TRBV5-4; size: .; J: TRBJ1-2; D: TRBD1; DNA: TGTGCCAGCAGCCTTCCATCGACAGGGTATGGCTACACCTTC; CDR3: CASSLPSTGYGYTF
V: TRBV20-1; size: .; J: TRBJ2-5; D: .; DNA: TGCAGTGCTAGTCGCACCCGGGGGGAGACCCAGTACTTC; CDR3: CSASRTRGETQYF
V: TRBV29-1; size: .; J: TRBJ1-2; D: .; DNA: TGCAGCGGCGATTCCTTAAATAGGGGCTATGGCTACACCTTC; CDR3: CSGDSLNRGYGYTF
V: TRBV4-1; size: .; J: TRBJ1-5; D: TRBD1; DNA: TGCGCCAGCAGTAGAAACAGGGGAGGTCAGCCCCAGCATTTT; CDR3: CASSRNRGGQPQHF
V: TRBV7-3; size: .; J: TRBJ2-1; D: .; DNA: TGTGCCAGCAGCTTAACCAGGGAAGCCTACAATGAGCAGTTCTTC; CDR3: CASSLTREAYNEQFF
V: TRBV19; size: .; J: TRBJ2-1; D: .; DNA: TGTGCCAGTAGTATGGGTCTTACAGATGAGCAGTTCTTC; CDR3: CASSMGLTDEQFF
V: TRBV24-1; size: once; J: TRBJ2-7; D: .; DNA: TGTGCCACCAGTGATTTTGGCAGTCCCTACGAGCAGTACTTC; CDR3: CATSDFGSPYEQYF